This entry lists 22 T cell receptor beta chains sequenced from one sample in a study of CD8 T cells in ankylosing spondylitis. Each CDR3 protein gets one entry after TCRdb re-called the 5' RACE reads with MiXCR. This sample has a few hundred thousand distinct CDR3 sequences, with 20% found just once. Sequenced: blood, either unsorted or a sorted T cell fraction (not recorded which). All receptors come from a male donor with ankylosing spondylitis or in good health (not recorded which).

This clonotype turned up a few times. The rearrangement links TRBV27 to TRBJ2-7; the D gene is possibly TRBD2 (6 bases). V lost 5 bases and J 2 bases, leaving 13 bases between the germline ends. CDR3 size: 14 residues. Germline CDR1 MNHEY, CDR2 SMNVEV (reference sequence). The CDR3 DNA sequence: TGTGCCAGCAGTCCCCGGACTACCCCCTACGAGCAGTACTTC. The encoded protein is CASSPRTTPYEQYF.

This clonotype was counted a few times. The chain links TRBV7-9 to TRBJ1-5, with D perhaps matching TRBD1 (5 bases). The CDR3 is 15 amino acids. With 6 bases removed from V and 7 bases from J, the gap between germline ends came to 19 bases. CDR1 is SEHNR, CDR2 FQNEAQ, per germline (reference sequence). This chain's CDR3 is CASSTGLGREQPQHF. CDR3 bases: TGTGCCAGCAGTACCGGTCTGGGGCGCGAGCAGCCCCAGCATTTT. The whole variable domain, remainder taken from reference TRBV7-9 and TRBJ1-5, is DTGVSQNPRHKITKRGQNVTFRCDPISEHNRLYWYRQTLGQGPEFLTYFQNEAQLEKSRLLSDRFSAERPKGSFSTLEIQRTEQGDSAMYLCASSTGLGREQPQHFGDGTRLSIL.

The chain links TRBV5-1 to TRBJ2-7; D is perhaps TRBD1 (6 bases). The V gene lost 6 bases and the J gene lost 0 bases, with 10 bases spanning the gap. The germline CDR1 and CDR2 sequences are SGHRS and YFSETQ. This CDR3 is built from 13 residues. CDR3 protein: CASKPGDSYEQYF. The CDR3 DNA follows: TGCGCCAGCAAGCCAGGGGACTCCTACGAGCAGTACTTC. The full variable domain, rest sourced from reference TRBV5-1 and TRBJ2-7, is KAGVTQTPRYLIKTRGQQVTLSCSPISGHRSVSWYQQTPGQGLQFLFEYFSETQRNKGNFPGRFSGRQFSNSRSEMNVSTLELGDSALYLCASKPGDSYEQYFGPGTRLTVT.

The rearrangement uses TRBV20-1 and TRBJ2-5; TRBD2 aligns across 8 bases. This CDR3 spans 14 amino acids. V was clipped by 6 bases and J by 5 bases; unmatched bases: 11. In germline, CDR1 is DFQATT, CDR2 SNEGSKA (reference sequence). The CDR3 DNA follows: TGCAGTGCCGACAGGTCCCTAGCGGGTGAGACCCAGTACTTC. This gives the protein CSADRSLAGETQYF.

V and J are TRBV19 and TRBJ1-6; 7 bases align to TRBD1. CDR1 is LNHDA, CDR2 SQIVND, per germline (reference sequence). The CDR3 totals 15 residues. J gave up 6 bases and V 6 bases, and 8 bases lay outside the gene matches. In nucleotides, the CDR3 is TGTGCCAGTAGAGGGACAGCGATACTTAATTCACCCCTCCACTTT. Its translation: CASRGTAILNSPLHF. Based on the CDR3 plus reference TRBV19 and TRBJ1-6, the full variable domain is DGGITQSPKYLFRKEGQNVTLSCEQNLNHDAMYWYRQDPGQGLRLIYYSQIVNDFQKGDIAEGYSVSREKKESFPLTVTSAQKNPTAFYLCASRGTAILNSPLHFGNGTRLTVT.

The V and J genes are TRBV28 and TRBJ2-3, with 8 bases matching TRBD1. CDR3 size: 14 residues. The germline V gene has CDR1 MDHEN and CDR2 SYDVKM. V lost 8 bases, J lost 7 bases, and 11 bases stayed unmatched. CDR3 sequence: CASGLRGPKNTQYF. The CDR3 DNA follows: TGTGCCAGCGGTCTCAGGGGGCCCAAAAATACGCAGTATTTT.

This clonotype turned up a few times. The rearrangement joins TRBV7-8 to TRBJ2-1; the D gene is possibly TRBD1 (7 bases). The germline V and J ends were trimmed by 4 bases and 6 bases, with 22 bases remaining between them. The V gene's germline CDR1 is SGHVS and CDR2 FQNEAQ. This CDR3 is 17 amino acids long. CDR3: CASSWRRGLQGGNEQFF. CDR3 DNA: TGTGCCAGCAGCTGGAGGAGGGGACTCCAGGGGGGCAATGAGCAGTTCTTC.

This clonotype was seen only a few times. The chain recombines TRBV15 with TRBJ2-3; D uncertain. This CDR3 region has 16 residues. Germline V gives CDR1 LNHNV, CDR2 YYDKDF (reference sequence). Trimming pared 0 bases from V and 3 bases from J, leaving 13 bases between. CDR3 nucleotides: TGTGCCACCAGCAGAGATTTGCGGATGGGAACAGATACGCAGTATTTT. Its protein is CATSRDLRMGTDTQYF.

This clonotype has more than one count but fewer than ten. The chain links TRBV2 to TRBJ2-3; tentatively, D is TRBD1 or TRBD2 (5 bases each). The germline V gene encodes CDR1 SNHLY and CDR2 FYNNEI. The V and J ends lost 6 bases and 5 bases respectively, with 18 bases between them. The CDR3 contains 15 residues. CDR3 sequence reads: CASSTPGTSKDTQYF. Written as DNA, the CDR3 is TGTGCCAGCAGCACCCCCGGGACCTCTAAAGATACGCAGTATTTT.

Many counts were recorded for this clonotype. V usage is TRBV24-1 and J usage is TRBJ2-7, with no clear D. Deletions cut 1 base from V and 8 bases from J, with 14 bases between. The germline V gene encodes CDR1 KGHDR and CDR2 SFDVKD. The CDR3 is 14 amino acids. The CDR3 DNA reads TGTGCCACCAGTGATTTCCCCGTAAGCGAGAAGCAGTACTTC. Its translation: CATSDFPVSEKQYF.

The genes are TRBV6-5 and TRBJ2-5; the match to TRBD2 covers 8 bases. The J segment lost 4 bases and the V segment lost 3 bases, leaving 7 bases of the junction unmatched. The CDR3 length is 15 residues. Germline CDR1 and CDR2: MNHEY and SVGAGI. The DNA of the CDR3 is TGTGCCAGCAGTTATTCGGGGGGGGTAGTAGAGACCCAGTACTTC. Residues: CASSYSGGVVETQYF.

Only a few counts were recorded for this clonotype. The V gene is TRBV29-1, the J gene TRBJ2-5, with TRBD2 as a possible D gene (6 bases). CDR1 is SQVTM and CDR2 is ANQGSEA in the germline V gene. This CDR3 has 12 residues. Deletions cut 6 bases from V and 5 bases from J, with 13 bases between. CDR3 sequence reads: CSVPTSAETQYF. The CDR3 region has the DNA TGCAGCGTGCCGACTAGTGCGGAGACCCAGTACTTC.

The rearrangement uses TRBV20-1 and TRBJ2-1; D might be TRBD2 (5 bases). The germline gives CDR1 DFQATT, CDR2 SNEGSKA (reference sequence). With 0 bases removed from V and 6 bases from J, the gap between germline ends came to 15 bases. The CDR3 covers 15 residues. CDR3 sequence (DNA): TGCAGTGCTAGAGATCCGGGGTATCGTGTCAATGAGCAGTTCTTC. This translates into CSARDPGYRVNEQFF.

The genes are TRBV21-1 and TRBJ2-5; the table names TRBD1, a call not compared with the DNA. TRBV21-1 is a pseudogene locus. The CDR3 covers 15 residues. This CDR3 reads CASSSDRAYQETQYF. CDR3 in DNA: TGTGCCAGCAGCAGTGACAGGGCCTACCAAGAGACCCAGTACTTC.

This clonotype was seen a few times. The gene calls are TRBV4-1 and TRBJ2-7; D may be TRBD1 or TRBD2 (6 bases each). Germline loops: CDR1 MGHRA, CDR2 YSYEKL. This CDR3 spans 15 amino acids. Trimming left V 2 bases short and J 2 bases short, with 13 bases between. In DNA form, the CDR3 reads TGCGCCAGCAGCCAAAGGGGGGACTCCCCCTACGAGCAGTACTTC. This gives the protein CASSQRGDSPYEQYF.

This sequence joins TRBV6-5 and TRBJ2-5, with TRBD2 matching over 11 bases. The CDR3 consists of 17 residues. Germline loops: CDR1 MNHEY, CDR2 SVGAGI. V lost 4 bases to trimming and J lost 5 bases; unmatched junction nucleotides: 12. CDR3 sequence reads: CASSSHMRLAGLETQYF. The CDR3 coding sequence is TGTGCCAGCAGTTCCCACATGAGACTAGCGGGGTTGGAGACCCAGTACTTC.

V and J are TRBV10-2 and TRBJ2-5; 13 nucleotides match TRBD2. The CDR3 loop spans 17 amino acids. J lost 3 bases, V lost 3 bases, and 7 bases had no gene match. In germline, CDR1 is WSHSY, CDR2 SAAADI. CDR3 nucleotide sequence: TGCGCCAGCAGTGACCCGAGTGGGACTAGCGGGGAAGAGACCCAGTACTTC. It codes for CASSDPSGTSGEETQYF.

V and J are TRBV29-1 and TRBJ2-4; perhaps TRBD1 as D (6 bases). CDR3 size: 12 residues. Germline V gene data show CDR1 as SQVTM and CDR2 as ANQGSEA. Trimming stripped 4 bases from V and 3 bases from J, with 7 bases between. The CDR3 is CSVVGGKNIQYF. The CDR3 DNA sequence: TGCAGCGTTGTAGGGGGCAAAAACATTCAGTACTTC.

This clonotype was recorded a few times. The chain carries TRBV12-3 or TRBV12-4 and TRBJ1-2; D uncertain. Trimming pared 3 bases from V and 5 bases from J, leaving 7 bases between. The CDR3 has 12 residues. The CDR3 loop reads CASSFNGYGYTF. The CDR3 DNA follows: TGTGCCAGCAGTTTTAACGGATATGGCTACACCTTC.

Only a few counts were recorded for this clonotype. The junction differs from germline at one of its ends, possibly a read error. The chain uses TRBV12-3 or TRBV12-4 and TRBJ2-3, with 12 positions matching TRBD2. This CDR3 is built from 14 residues. The CDR3 region has the DNA TGTGCCAGCAGTTCCCGGCTCAAACTAGCGGGGGGACATTTT. It encodes CASSSRLKLAGGHF.

The V and J genes are TRBV9 and TRBJ2-6; D is perhaps TRBD2 (5 bases). The CDR3 consists of 15 residues. Per germline, CDR1 SGDLS and CDR2 YYNGEE. V was pared by 7 bases and J by 1 base, with 12 bases between. CDR3 amino acids: CASHRGVSGANVLTF. The CDR3 region has the DNA TGTGCCAGCCACCGGGGTGTGTCTGGGGCCAACGTCCTGACTTTC.

The chain is built from TRBV3-1 and TRBJ2-5; no definite D call. Trimming left V 1 base short and J 0 bases short, with 9 bases between. The CDR3 runs to 15 residues. The germline V gene has CDR1 LGHDT and CDR2 YNNKEL (reference sequence). As DNA, the CDR3 is TGTGCCAGCAGCCAAGGGTGGACCAACCAAGAGACCCAGTACTTC. This sequence encodes CASSQGWTNQETQYF.